These T cell receptor beta chains were read from a single sample in a study of OX40 agonist ivuxolimab in advanced cancers. Using immunoSEQ multiplex PCR, the repertoire was profiled, and TCRdb retains in-frame clones only, with some absent. The sample consists of 25,000 to 30,000 clones, about 89% of them appearing once. Sequencing used CD4+ or CD8+ T cells sorted from blood, obtained in a trial of the OX40 agonist ivuxolimab. These receptors were collected from an adult with an advanced solid tumor such as melanoma, head and neck, liver or kidney cancer. Both conserved end residues are part of each CDR3. The order of the fields is V gene, J gene, clone size, D gene, CDR3 protein, CDR3 DNA. A D gene is named only where the DNA matches it firmly. Size is stated for part of the rows, as once, few or many counts, or as a class when the clone is expanded.

TRBV4-3	TRBJ2-1	once	TRBD1	CASSPQGDFGGNEQFF	TGCGCCAGCAGCCCCCAGGGGGATTTCGGTGGCAATGAGCAGTTCTTC
TRBV5-1	TRBJ1-1	-	TRBD1	CASSLDRDRALNTEAFF	TGCGCCAGCAGCTTGGACAGGGACAGGGCCTTGAACACTGAAGCTTTCTTT
TRBV27	TRBJ1-5	-	-	CASSQGTFGQPQHF	TGTGCCAGCAGTCAAGGGACCTTTGGACAGCCCCAGCATTTT
TRBV28	TRBJ2-5	-	TRBD1	CASSLWGDRAMETQYF	TGTGCCAGCAGTTTATGGGGGGACAGGGCTATGGAGACCCAGTACTTC
TRBV27	TRBJ1-2	-	-	CASSPGQFYGYTF	TGTGCCAGCAGCCCGGGGCAGTTCTATGGCTACACCTTC
TRBV27	TRBJ2-1	-	-	CASSSLAMANEQFF	TGTGCCAGCAGTTCCCTAGCGATGGCAAATGAGCAGTTCTTC
TRBV5-1	TRBJ1-5	few	-	CASSFGGGQPQHF	TGCGCCAGCAGCTTTGGGGGTGGACAGCCCCAGCATTTT
TRBV5-4	TRBJ1-2	-	TRBD1	CASSLVGGKPYGYTF	TGTGCCAGCAGCTTGGTAGGGGGCAAACCCTATGGCTACACCTTC
TRBV10-3	TRBJ2-5	-	-	CAISDGGRETQYF	TGTGCCATCAGTGATGGGGGCAGGGAGACCCAGTACTTC
TRBV6-6	TRBJ2-3	-	-	CASRLLAPEGDTQYF	TGTGCCAGCAGATTGCTAGCGCCTGAAGGGGATACGCAGTATTTT
TRBV28	TRBJ2-1	-	TRBD2	CASSLGLAAYNEQFF	TGTGCCAGCAGTTTAGGGCTAGCGGCCTACAATGAGCAGTTCTTC
TRBV5-1	TRBJ1-2	-	TRBD1	CASGTRTGSYGYTF	TGCGCCAGCGGCACCAGGACAGGGTCCTATGGCTACACCTTC
TRBV30	TRBJ1-6	-	TRBD1	CAWSGGQGRNSPLHF	TGTGCCTGGAGTGGAGGACAGGGGAGGAATTCACCCCTCCACTTT
TRBV27	TRBJ1-2	-	-	CASSYRGANYGYTF	TGTGCCAGCAGTTACCGGGGAGCTAACTATGGCTACACCTTC
TRBV30	TRBJ1-5	-	TRBD1	CAWSVGTGSHQPQHF	TGTGCCTGGAGTGTCGGGACAGGGAGTCATCAGCCCCAGCATTTT
TRBV7-9	TRBJ2-4	once	-	CASSLVGGNIQYF	TGTGCCAGCAGCTTAGTAGGGGGAAACATTCAGTACTTC
TRBV2	TRBJ1-1	-	-	CASSEDWDDTEAFF	TGTGCCAGCAGCGAGGATTGGGATGACACTGAAGCTTTCTTT
TRBV27	TRBJ2-3	-	-	CASVRADTQYF	TGTGCCAGCGTGCGCGCAGATACGCAGTATTTT
TRBV5-6	TRBJ1-2	once	TRBD1	CASSLTGVHGYTF	TGTGCCAGCAGCCTTACAGGGGTTCATGGCTACACCTTC
TRBV4-3	TRBJ1-1	-	TRBD1	CASSSWTGNTEAFF	TGCGCCAGCAGCTCCTGGACAGGCAACACTGAAGCTTTCTTT
TRBV7-9	TRBJ2-1	-	-	CASLGDEQFF	TGTGCCAGCCTGGGTGATGAGCAGTTCTTC
TRBV13	TRBJ1-4	-	TRBD1	CASSSRTGVEKLFF	TGTGCCAGCAGCTCCCGGACAGGGGTTGAAAAACTGTTTTTT
TRBV9	TRBJ1-5	few	-	CASSVSGLRNQPQHF	TGTGCCAGCAGCGTTTCGGGGCTTAGAAATCAGCCCCAGCATTTT
TRBV7-8	TRBJ1-1	-	-	CASSLGGGGTEAFF	TGTGCCAGCAGCTTAGGAGGGGGAGGGACTGAAGCTTTCTTT